Sequencing of this T cell receptor (beta chain) was carried out in a study of blood T cell repertoires in COVID-19. Repertoires were generated with immunoSEQ multiplex PCR, while TCRdb's copy carries only in-frame clones and drops some. Of 50,000 to 60,000 clones in the sample, roughly nine tenths were seen once. The receptor was derived from an elderly man with active or convalescent COVID-19. Sequencing used peripheral blood.

The CDR3 spells CASSLARGGIDTQYF. The CDR3 nucleotides are TGTGCCAGCAGCTTAGCGCGGGGGGGCATAGATACGCAGTATTTT. This rearrangement joins TRBV7-2 to TRBJ2-3, with TRBD2 matching 9 bases. Germline assignment: CDR1 SGHTA and CDR2 FQGNSA. This CDR3 has 15 residues. The V gene end was trimmed by 0 bases and the J gene end by 5 bases; junction bases not matched to a gene: 3.